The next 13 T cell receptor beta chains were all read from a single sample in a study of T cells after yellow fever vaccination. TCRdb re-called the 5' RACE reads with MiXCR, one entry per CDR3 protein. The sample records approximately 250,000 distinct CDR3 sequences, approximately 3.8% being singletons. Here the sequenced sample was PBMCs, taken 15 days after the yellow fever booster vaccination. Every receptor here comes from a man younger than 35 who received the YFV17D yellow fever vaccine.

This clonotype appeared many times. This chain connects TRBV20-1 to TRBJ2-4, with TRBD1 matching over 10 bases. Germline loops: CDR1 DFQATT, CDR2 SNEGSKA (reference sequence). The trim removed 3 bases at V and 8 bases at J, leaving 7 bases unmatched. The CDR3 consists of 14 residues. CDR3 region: CSARGDRGVDIQYF. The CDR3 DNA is TGCAGTGCTAGGGGGGACAGGGGAGTTGACATTCAGTACTTC.

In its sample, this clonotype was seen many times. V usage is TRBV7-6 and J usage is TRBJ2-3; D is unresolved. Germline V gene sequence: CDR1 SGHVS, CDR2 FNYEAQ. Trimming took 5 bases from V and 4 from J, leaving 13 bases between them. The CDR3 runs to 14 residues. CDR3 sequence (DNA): TGTGCCAGCAGCCCTGCCTCTAGATCAGATACGCAGTATTTT. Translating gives CASSPASRSDTQYF.

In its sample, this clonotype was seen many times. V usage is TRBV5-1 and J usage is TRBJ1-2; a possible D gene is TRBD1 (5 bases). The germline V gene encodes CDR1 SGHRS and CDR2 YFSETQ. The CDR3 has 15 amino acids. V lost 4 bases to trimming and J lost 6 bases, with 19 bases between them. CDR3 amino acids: CASSRGLGATHGYTF. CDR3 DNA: TGCGCCAGCAGCCGCGGACTCGGGGCAACCCATGGCTACACCTTC.

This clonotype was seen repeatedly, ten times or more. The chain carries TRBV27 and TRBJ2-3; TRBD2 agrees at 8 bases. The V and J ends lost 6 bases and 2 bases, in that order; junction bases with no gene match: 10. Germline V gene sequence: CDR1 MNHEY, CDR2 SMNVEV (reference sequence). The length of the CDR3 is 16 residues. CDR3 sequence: CASSPPGGGHTDTQYF. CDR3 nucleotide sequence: TGTGCCAGCAGCCCCCCGGGGGGGGGCCACACAGATACGCAGTATTTT.

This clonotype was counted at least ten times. CDR3 in amino acids: CSVLPFQGGAFF. In DNA, the CDR3 is TGCAGCGTACTACCTTTTCAGGGGGGAGCTTTCTTT. The chain recombines TRBV29-1 with TRBJ1-1; the match to TRBD1 covers 7 bases. Per the germline V gene, CDR1 is SQVTM and CDR2 is ANQGSEA. The CDR3 runs 12 residues. J gave up 10 bases and V 6 bases, and 11 bases lay outside the gene matches.

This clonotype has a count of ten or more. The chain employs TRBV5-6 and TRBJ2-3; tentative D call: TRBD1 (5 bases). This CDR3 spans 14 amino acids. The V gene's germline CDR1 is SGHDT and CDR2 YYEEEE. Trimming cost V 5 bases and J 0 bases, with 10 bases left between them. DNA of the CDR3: TGTGCCAGCAGGAGACAGCCCAGCACAGATACGCAGTATTTT. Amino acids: CASRRQPSTDTQYF.

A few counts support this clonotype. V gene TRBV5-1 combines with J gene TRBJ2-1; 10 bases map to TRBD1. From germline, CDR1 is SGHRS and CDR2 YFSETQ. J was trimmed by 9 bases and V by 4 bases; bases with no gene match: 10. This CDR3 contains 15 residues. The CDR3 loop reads CASSPGTGDLGEQFF. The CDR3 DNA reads TGCGCCAGCAGCCCTGGGACAGGGGATTTGGGTGAGCAGTTCTTC.

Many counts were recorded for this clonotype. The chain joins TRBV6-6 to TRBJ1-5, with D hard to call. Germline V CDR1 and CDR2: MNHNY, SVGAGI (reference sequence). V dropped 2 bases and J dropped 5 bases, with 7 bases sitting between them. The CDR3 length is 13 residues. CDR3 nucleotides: TGTGCCAGCAGTTACAGGGAGGATCAGCCCCAGCATTTT. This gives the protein CASSYREDQPQHF.

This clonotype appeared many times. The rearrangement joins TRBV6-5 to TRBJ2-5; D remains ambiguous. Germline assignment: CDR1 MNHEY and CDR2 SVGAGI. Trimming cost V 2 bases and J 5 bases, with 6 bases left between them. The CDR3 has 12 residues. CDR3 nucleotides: TGTGCCAGCAGTTACGCCCTGGAGACCCAGTACTTC. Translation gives CASSYALETQYF.

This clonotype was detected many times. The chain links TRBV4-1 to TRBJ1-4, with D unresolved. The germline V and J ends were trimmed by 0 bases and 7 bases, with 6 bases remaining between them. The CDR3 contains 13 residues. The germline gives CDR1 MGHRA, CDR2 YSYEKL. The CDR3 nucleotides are TGCGCCAGCAGCCAAGATTGGGGTGAAAAACTGTTTTTT. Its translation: CASSQDWGEKLFF.

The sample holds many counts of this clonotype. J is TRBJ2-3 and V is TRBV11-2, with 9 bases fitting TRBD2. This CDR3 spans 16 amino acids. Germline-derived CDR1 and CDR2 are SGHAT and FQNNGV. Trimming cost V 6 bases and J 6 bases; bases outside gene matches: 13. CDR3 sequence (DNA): TGTGCCAGCAGGCCACCGGGACTAGCCCCGGTCGATACGCAGTATTTT. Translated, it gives CASRPPGLAPVDTQYF.

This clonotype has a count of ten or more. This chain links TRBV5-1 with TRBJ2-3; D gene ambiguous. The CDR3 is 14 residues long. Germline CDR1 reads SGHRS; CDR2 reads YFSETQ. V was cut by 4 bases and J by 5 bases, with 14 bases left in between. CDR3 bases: TGCGCCAGCAGCCTCGTAGGAATCGGAGATACGCAGTATTTT. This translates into CASSLVGIGDTQYF.

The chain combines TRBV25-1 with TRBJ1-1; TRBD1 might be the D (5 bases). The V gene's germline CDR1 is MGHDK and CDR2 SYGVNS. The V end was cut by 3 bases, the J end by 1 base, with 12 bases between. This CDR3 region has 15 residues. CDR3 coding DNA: TGTGCCAGCAGTGATGGGGGACGGAAGAACACTGAAGCTTTCTTT. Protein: CASSDGGRKNTEAFF.